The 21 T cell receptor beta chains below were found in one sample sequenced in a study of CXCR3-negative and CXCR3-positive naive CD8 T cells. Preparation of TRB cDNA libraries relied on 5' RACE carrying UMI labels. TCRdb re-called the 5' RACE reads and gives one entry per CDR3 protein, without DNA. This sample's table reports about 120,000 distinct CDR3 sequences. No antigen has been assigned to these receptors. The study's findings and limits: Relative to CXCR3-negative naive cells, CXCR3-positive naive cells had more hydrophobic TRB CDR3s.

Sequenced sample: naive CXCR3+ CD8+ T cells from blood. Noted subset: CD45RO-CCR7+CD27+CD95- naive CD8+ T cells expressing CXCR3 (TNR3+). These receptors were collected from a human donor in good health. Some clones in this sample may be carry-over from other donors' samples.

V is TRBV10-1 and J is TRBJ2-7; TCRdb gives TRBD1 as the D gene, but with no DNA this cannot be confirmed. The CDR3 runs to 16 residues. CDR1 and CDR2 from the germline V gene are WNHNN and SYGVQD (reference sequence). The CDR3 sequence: CASSGAGTGIPYEQYF.

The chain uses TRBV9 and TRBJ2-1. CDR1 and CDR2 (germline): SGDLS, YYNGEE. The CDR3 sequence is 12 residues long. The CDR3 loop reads CASSEGMGEQFF.

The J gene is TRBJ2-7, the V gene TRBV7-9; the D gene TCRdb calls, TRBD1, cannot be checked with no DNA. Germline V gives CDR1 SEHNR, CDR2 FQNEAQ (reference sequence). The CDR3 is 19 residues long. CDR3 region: CASSPLLPRESSRAYEQYF.

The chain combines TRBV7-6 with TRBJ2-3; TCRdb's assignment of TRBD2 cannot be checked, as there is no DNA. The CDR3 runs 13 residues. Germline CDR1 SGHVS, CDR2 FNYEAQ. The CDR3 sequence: CASSRGGSDTQYF.

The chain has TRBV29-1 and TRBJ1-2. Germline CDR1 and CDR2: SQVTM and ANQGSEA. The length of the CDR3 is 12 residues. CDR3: CSTPTTPYGYTF.

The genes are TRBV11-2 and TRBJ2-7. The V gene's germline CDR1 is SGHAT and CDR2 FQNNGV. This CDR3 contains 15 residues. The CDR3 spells CASSLAADGYYEQYF.

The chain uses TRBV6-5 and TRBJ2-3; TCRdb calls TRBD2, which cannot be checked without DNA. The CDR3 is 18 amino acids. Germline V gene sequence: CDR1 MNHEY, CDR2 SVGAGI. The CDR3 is CASSPTPRTSGSTDTQYF.

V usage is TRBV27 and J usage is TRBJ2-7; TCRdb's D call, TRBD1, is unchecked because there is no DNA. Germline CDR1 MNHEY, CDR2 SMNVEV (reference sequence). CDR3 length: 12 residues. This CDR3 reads CASSFTSGEQYF.

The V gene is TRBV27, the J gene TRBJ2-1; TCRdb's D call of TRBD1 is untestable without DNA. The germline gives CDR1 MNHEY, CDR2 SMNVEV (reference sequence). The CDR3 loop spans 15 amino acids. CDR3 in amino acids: CASSLSGGASNEQFF.

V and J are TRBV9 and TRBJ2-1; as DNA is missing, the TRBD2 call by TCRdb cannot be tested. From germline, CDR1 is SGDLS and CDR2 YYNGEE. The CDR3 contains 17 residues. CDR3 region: CASSAEGIAGLFDEQFF.

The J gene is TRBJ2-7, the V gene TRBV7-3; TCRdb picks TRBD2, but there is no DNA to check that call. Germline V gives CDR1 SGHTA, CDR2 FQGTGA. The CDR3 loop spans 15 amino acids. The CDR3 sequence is CASSLTLTGGYEQYF.

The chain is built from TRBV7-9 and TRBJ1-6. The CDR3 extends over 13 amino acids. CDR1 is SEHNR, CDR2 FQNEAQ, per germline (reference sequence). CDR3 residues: CASSLPHNSPLHF.

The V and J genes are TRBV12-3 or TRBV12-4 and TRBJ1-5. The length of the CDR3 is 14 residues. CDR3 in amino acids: CASSLGGNNQPQHF.

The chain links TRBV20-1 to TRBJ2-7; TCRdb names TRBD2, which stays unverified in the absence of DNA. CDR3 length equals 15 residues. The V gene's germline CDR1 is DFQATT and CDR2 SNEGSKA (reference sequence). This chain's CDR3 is CSAKGLAGGPYEQYF.

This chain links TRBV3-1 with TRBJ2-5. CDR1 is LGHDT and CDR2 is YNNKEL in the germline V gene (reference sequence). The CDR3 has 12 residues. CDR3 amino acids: CASSYIQETQYF.

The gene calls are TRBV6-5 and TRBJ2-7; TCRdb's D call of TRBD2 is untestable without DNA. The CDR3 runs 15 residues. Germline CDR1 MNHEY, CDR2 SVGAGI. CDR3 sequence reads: CASRIFSGRALEQYF.

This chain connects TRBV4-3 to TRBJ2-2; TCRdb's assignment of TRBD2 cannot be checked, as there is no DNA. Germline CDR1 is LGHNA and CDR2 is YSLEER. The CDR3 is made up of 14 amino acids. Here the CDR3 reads CASSQSPLTGELFF.

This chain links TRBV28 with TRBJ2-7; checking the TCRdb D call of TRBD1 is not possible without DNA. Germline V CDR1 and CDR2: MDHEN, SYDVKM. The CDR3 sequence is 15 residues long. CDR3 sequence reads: CASSFRPGGSYEQYF.

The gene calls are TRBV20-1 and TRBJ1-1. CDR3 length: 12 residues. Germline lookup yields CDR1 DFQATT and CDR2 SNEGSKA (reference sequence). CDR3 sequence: CSASRGGTEAFF.

This chain's CDR3 is CASSQFPDSLGNEQFF. The chain combines TRBV5-1 with TRBJ2-1; TCRdb's assignment of TRBD2 cannot be checked, as there is no DNA. Germline V gene sequence: CDR1 SGHRS, CDR2 YFSETQ. The CDR3 loop spans 16 amino acids.

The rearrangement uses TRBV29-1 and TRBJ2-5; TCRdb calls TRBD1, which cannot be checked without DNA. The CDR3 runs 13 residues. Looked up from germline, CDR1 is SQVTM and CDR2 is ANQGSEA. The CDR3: CSVEGANQETQYF.